The clone carrying this TCR beta chain occurred a few times. Its specificity is not known. The V end lost 6 bases, the J end lost 8 bases, and 19 bases lay between the germline ends. CDR3 length: 14 amino acids. Looked up from germline, CDR1 is MDHEN and CDR2 is SYDVKM. The sample belongs to a study of response to subunit inactivated influenza vaccine. Study-wide findings and caveats: Only a handful of new T cells, the authors suggested, are recruited with each seasonal influenza vaccination.

TCRdb reanalysed the RT-PCR reads using MiXCR and keeps one entry per CDR3 protein. The sample holds 170,000 or so distinct CDR3 sequences, around 11% seen once. The receptor comes from a man between 50 and 75 years old who received an inactivated influenza vaccine. V is TRBV28 and J is TRBJ1-1, with D maybe TRBD1 (6 bases). The sample consisted of CD8+ T cells sorted from PBMCs, taken about 23 months after vaccination. The CDR3 reads CASSLRGTTQEAFF. The DNA of the CDR3 is TGTGCCAGCAGCTTAAGGGGGACAACACAAGAAGCTTTCTTT.